This T cell receptor (beta chain) was documented in a study of shared clonotypes between healthy human individuals. As regards this clone: The target antigen is unknown.

This CDR3 contains 15 residues. V shed 6 bases, J shed 0 bases, and the junction held 8 bases outside the gene matches. From germline, CDR1 is MNHEY and CDR2 SVGAGI. Study outcomes and limitations: Represented genetic and exposure-history diversity was restricted by having few donors. Sampling covered nothing but blood. Tissue TCR repertoires likely differ from those found in blood.

For sorted subsets, 150 to 200 ng DNA per replicate equaled roughly 30,000 T cell genomes. Produced via immunoSEQ multiplex PCR; TCRdb's table is partial and in-frame only. This table has 1,100,000 or so clones, 75% to 80% appearing once. The gene calls are TRBV6-5 and TRBJ2-7; TRBD2 matches 7 bases. The sequence derives from a young man in good health. Some clones in this sample may be carry-over from other donors' samples. Sequencing used memory CD4+ T cells from PBMCs. Subset here: CD45RA-negative fraction. CDR3 bases: TGTGCCAGCAGCCGCTTTGGCGGGGGCTCCTACGAGCAGTACTTC. Encoded protein: CASSRFGGGSYEQYF.